A selection of T cell receptor beta chains follows, all from one sample in a study of multiple sclerosis patients with progressive multifocal leukoencephalopathy. TCRdb's table, derived via immunoSEQ multiplex PCR, lists solely in-frame clones and lacks some. The sample lists 31,000 or so clones; 87% were seen once. The material was PBMCs, obtained from a patient treated with natalizumab. These receptors were taken from a woman in her 40s with progressive multifocal leukoencephalopathy. The CDR3 runs from the conserved cysteine through the conserved F or W. D genes are given only for firm matches. Expanded clones are given a class, and other clones once, few, many or no size at all.

>-|TRBJ2-3|-|TRBV9
TGTGCCAGCAGCGTAGTGGAGGACCAGTATTTT
CASSVVEDQYF
>-|TRBJ2-7|few|TRBV18
TGTGCCAGCTCACCGCAGGACGAGCAGTACTTC
CASSPQDEQYF
>TRBD1|TRBJ2-7|-|TRBV14
TGTGCCAGCAGCCTATCCGGGACAGCAACCTACGAGCAGTACTTC
CASSLSGTATYEQYF
>-|TRBJ1-1|-|TRBV2
TGTGCCAGCAGTGACCTTACAGGACGGGCTTTCTTT
CASSDLTGRAFF
>-|TRBJ1-5|-|TRBV28
TGTGCCAGCAACAAAGGGGGGGTCGGAAGCAATCAGCCCCAGCATTTT
CASNKGGVGSNQPQHF
>-|TRBJ1-1|-|TRBV6-5
TGTGCCAGCAGTACCCCGGTGAACACTGAAGCTTTCTTT
CASSTPVNTEAFF
>TRBD1|TRBJ2-1|-|TRBV30
TGTGCCTGGTCGGACAGGGGGGTTGGTGAGCAGTTCTTC
CAWSDRGVGEQFF
>-|TRBJ2-1|-|TRBV5-1
TGCGCCAGCAGCTTGGGCACAGGTCCCAATGAGCAGTTCTTC
CASSLGTGPNEQFF
>TRBD1|TRBJ1-2|-|TRBV28
TGTGCCAGCAGTTTGACAGGGGGGGCGTCTAACTATGGCTACACCTTC
CASSLTGGASNYGYTF
>-|TRBJ2-2|-|TRBV6-6
TGTGCCAGCAGTCCCCCGGGCCGCACCGGGGAGCTGTTTTTT
CASSPPGRTGELFF
>TRBD2|TRBJ2-2|-|TRBV19
TGTGCCAGCCTATCCGGGACTAGCGGGAGTCCCGGGGAGCTGTTTTTT
CASLSGTSGSPGELFF
>TRBD1|TRBJ2-7|-|TRBV10-3
TGTGCCATCAGTGAGGGGACAGGTGGAGAGCAGTACTTC
CAISEGTGGEQYF
>-|TRBJ1-2|-|TRBV30
TGTGCCTGGAGTGTACAGGCAGGGAGTGGCTACACCTTC
CAWSVQAGSGYTF
>TRBD2|TRBJ2-1|-|TRBV7-2
TGTGCCAGCAGCTTAGGGCTAGCGGGAGGTAGTGAGCAGTTCTTC
CASSLGLAGGSEQFF
>TRBD1|TRBJ2-7|-|TRBV11-3
TGTGCCAGCAGCTTATTCGGGCAGGGGGCCTACGAGCAGTACTTC
CASSLFGQGAYEQYF
>-|TRBJ2-4|-|TRBV30
TGTGCCTGGAGTGTGAAGGGAAAAAACATTCAGTACTTC
CAWSVKGKNIQYF
>-|TRBJ2-7|-|TRBV7-2
TGTGCCAGCAGCTCTCGAGGGGGCAGGGGAGGCCTCTACGAGCAGTACTTC
CASSSRGGRGGLYEQYF
>-|TRBJ1-6|-|TRBV11-2
TGTGCCAGCAGCTTCCAGGGTAGTAATTCACCCCTCCACTTT
CASSFQGSNSPLHF
>TRBD1|TRBJ1-6|-|TRBV6-1
TGTGCCAGCCGGGCCGGGACAGGTAATTCACCCCTCCACTTT
CASRAGTGNSPLHF
>-|TRBJ2-2|few|TRBV14
TGTGCCAGCAGCCACAGGTTCCTAAAGGGCACCGGGGAGCTGTTTTTT
CASSHRFLKGTGELFF
>-|TRBJ2-6|once|TRBV28
TGTGCCAGCAGTTTAGCGGGTTTCAGCTCTGGGGCCAACGTCCTGACTTTC
CASSLAGFSSGANVLTF
>-|TRBJ1-1|-|TRBV6-5
TGTGCCAGCAGTACTAAGGAAGACACTGAAGCTTTCTTT
CASSTKEDTEAFF
>-|TRBJ2-3|-|TRBV18
TGTGCCAGCTCACCGCAAGCGGCCGGGTACACAGATACGCAGTATTTT
CASSPQAAGYTDTQYF
>TRBD1|TRBJ1-1|-|TRBV5-1
TGCGCCAGCAGCCGGGGGACAGGGGATTTGATGAACACTGAAGCTTTCTTT
CASSRGTGDLMNTEAFF
>TRBD1|TRBJ2-1|-|TRBV19
TGTGCCAGTAGTTCCCAGGGGGACTACAATGAGCAGTTCTTC
CASSSQGDYNEQFF
>TRBD1|TRBJ2-7|-|TRBV2
TGTGCCAGCAGAGAGAGGACAGGACTGGCCTACGAGCAGTACTTC
CASRERTGLAYEQYF
>-|TRBJ1-4|-|TRBV6-1
TGTGCCAGCAGTGAAGTGGGACGTCGTAATGAAAAACTGTTTTTT
CASSEVGRRNEKLFF
>-|TRBJ2-7|-|TRBV5-3
TGTGCCAGAAGCTCTCCCTTCTTAGTCTACGAGCAGTACTTC
CARSSPFLVYEQYF
>-|TRBJ2-5|-|TRBV6-1
TGTGCCAGCAGCCCCCTCCGGACGGTCCGGTACTTC
CASSPLRTVRYF
>TRBD1|TRBJ2-3|-|TRBV4-2
TGTGCCAGCAGCCAGAGGACAGGAAGCACAGATACGCAGTATTTT
CASSQRTGSTDTQYF
>TRBD2|TRBJ2-7|-|TRBV6-1
TGTGCCAGCAATCTAGCGGGAGCCACCTCCTACGAGCAGTACTTC
CASNLAGATSYEQYF
>-|TRBJ2-7|-|TRBV11-3
TGTGCCAGCAGCCCCCCCGGGACGGCTTCCTACGAGCAGTACTTC
CASSPPGTASYEQYF
>-|TRBJ1-1|-|TRBV30
TGTGCCTGGAGTGTGAGGGGCGAAGGCACTGAAGCTTTCTTT
CAWSVRGEGTEAFF
>TRBD2|TRBJ2-2|-|TRBV7-3
TGTGCCAGCAGCTTAAGCTGGCGGGAGGGGAACACCGGGGAGCTGTTTTTT
CASSLSWREGNTGELFF
>-|TRBJ1-2|-|TRBV5-4
TGTGCCAGCAGTTCTGTTGGTGGCTACACCTTC
CASSSVGGYTF
>TRBD1|TRBJ2-1|-|TRBV27
TGTGCCAGCAGGTTGGACAGGGGGCAAAATAATGAGCAGTTCTTC
CASRLDRGQNNEQFF
>-|TRBJ1-5|-|TRBV10-2
TGCGCAGTAGGGGCGGATAGCAATCAGCCCCAGCATTTT
CAVGADSNQPQHF
>-|TRBJ1-1|-|TRBV30
TGTGCCTGGTCCCGAGGTTTTGACACTGAAGCTTTCTTT
CAWSRGFDTEAFF
>-|TRBJ1-2|-|TRBV5-4
TGTGCCAGCAGCAACCCCTCGAGGCTGGGTGGCTACACCTTC
CASSNPSRLGGYTF
>-|TRBJ2-4|-|TRBV18
TGTGCCAGCTCACCAAATGAGGTCCGGGGGAACATTCAGTACTTC
CASSPNEVRGNIQYF